This T cell receptor (beta chain) was captured in a study of post-analysis software for immune sequencing data. TCR beta cDNA libraries had unique molecular identifiers. MiXCR, applied by TCRdb to the PCR reads, yields one record per CDR3 protein. Of around 400,000 distinct CDR3 sequences in the sample, about 40% were seen once. Sequencing was done on a sample of blood. This clonotype was sampled from a girl aged 2-10 years with multiple sclerosis.

The CDR3 loop reads CASSQDYQTREQYF. The CDR3 DNA reads TGCGCCAGCAGCCAAGACTACCAAACGCGGGAGCAGTACTTC. The J gene is TRBJ2-7, the V gene TRBV4-3; D not certain. In germline, CDR1 is LGHNA, CDR2 YSLEER. With 0 bases removed from V and 7 bases from J, the gap between germline ends came to 13 bases. The CDR3 covers 14 residues.